This TCR beta chain was retrieved from a study of spatial heterogeneity in lung cancer. Study-level background: Sequence detection consistently recorded a greater number of beta-chain than alpha-chain sequences. Points from the study as a whole: Circulating ubiquitous expanded tumor TCRs were observed more frequently at resection than at follow-up.

Germline-derived CDR1 and CDR2 are ENHRY and SYGVKD. The junction had 6 bases not matched to a gene; V was cut back by 4 bases and J by 2 bases. The CDR3 has 15 residues. This clonotype was seen ten or more times. Its antigen remains unidentified. Noted time point: sample taken at primary tumor resection. Unsorted tumor, nontumor lung tissue or cryopreserved PBMC supplied the whole RNA. The donors comprised about 69 untreated early-stage non-small cell lung cancer patients. Every TCR cDNA molecule bore its own unique molecular identifier. TCRdb independently ran MiXCR on the 5' RACE reads; one entry per CDR3 protein. The table shows over 10,000 distinct CDR3 sequences, with roughly 15% occurring only once.

This TCR came from a male donor with early-stage non-small cell lung cancer. The chain employs TRBV10-3 and TRBJ2-7, with 9 bases fitting TRBD2. Sequenced here: PBMCs, sampled at surgery. The chain's CDR3 is CAISVGGGAPYEQYF. CDR3 nucleotides: TGTGCCATCAGTGTGGGCGGGGGGGCCCCCTACGAGCAGTACTTC.